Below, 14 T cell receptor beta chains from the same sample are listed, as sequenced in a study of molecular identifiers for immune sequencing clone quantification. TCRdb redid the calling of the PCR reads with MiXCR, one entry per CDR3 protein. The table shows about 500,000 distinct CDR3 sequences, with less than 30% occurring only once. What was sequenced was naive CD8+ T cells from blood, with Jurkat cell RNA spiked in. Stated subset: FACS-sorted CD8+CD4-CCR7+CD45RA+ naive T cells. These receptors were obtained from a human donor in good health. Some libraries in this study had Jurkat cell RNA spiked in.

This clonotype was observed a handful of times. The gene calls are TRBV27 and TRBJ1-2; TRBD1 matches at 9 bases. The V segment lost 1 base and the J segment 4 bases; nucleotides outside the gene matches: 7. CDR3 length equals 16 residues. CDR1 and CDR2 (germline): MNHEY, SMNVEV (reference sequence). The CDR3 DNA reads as TGTGCCAGCAGTTTATATGCCGGGACAGGGCGCTATGGCTACACCTTC. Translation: CASSLYAGTGRYGYTF.

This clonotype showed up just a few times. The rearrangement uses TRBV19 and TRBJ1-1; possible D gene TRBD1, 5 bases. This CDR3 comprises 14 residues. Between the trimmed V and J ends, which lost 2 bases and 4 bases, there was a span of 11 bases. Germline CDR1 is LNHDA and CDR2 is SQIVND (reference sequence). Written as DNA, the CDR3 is TGTGCCAGTAGTATAAACGGGGGACCCACTGAAGCTTTCTTT. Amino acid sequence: CASSINGGPTEAFF. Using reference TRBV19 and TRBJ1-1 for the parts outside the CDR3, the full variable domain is DGGITQSPKYLFRKEGQNVTLSCEQNLNHDAMYWYRQDPGQGLRLIYYSQIVNDFQKGDIAEGYSVSREKKESFPLTVTSAQKNPTAFYLCASSINGGPTEAFFGQGTRLTVV.

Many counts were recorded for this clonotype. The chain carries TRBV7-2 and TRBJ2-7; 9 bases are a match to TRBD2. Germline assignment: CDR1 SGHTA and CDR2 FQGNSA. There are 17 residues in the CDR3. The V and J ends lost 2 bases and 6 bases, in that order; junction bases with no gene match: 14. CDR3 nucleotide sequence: TGTGCCAGCAGCTTAAGTGCTAGCGGGGCCGGACTAGGCGAGCAGTACTTC. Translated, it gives CASSLSASGAGLGEQYF.

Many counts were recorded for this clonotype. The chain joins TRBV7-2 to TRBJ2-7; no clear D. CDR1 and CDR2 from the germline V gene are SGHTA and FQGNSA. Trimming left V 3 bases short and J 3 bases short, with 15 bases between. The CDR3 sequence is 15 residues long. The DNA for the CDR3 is TGTGCCAGCAGCTTCTATCCGGACGGATACTACGAGCAGTACTTC. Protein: CASSFYPDGYYEQYF.

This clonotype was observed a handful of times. This chain's CDR3 is CAWILRDLQETQYF. CDR3 nucleotides: TGTGCCTGGATTCTTAGGGACCTACAAGAGACCCAGTACTTC. The chain joins TRBV30 to TRBJ2-5; the D gene could be TRBD1 or TRBD2 (5 bases each). The CDR3 loop spans 14 amino acids. Trimming left V 4 bases short and J 2 bases short, with 14 bases between. Germline loops: CDR1 GTSNPN, CDR2 SVGIG (reference sequence). Filled out from reference TRBV30 and TRBJ2-5, the complete variable domain reads SQTIHQWPATLVQPVGSPLSLECTVEGTSNPNLYWYRQAAGRGLQLLFYSVGIGQISSEVPQNLSASRPQDRQFILSSKKLLLSDSGFYLCAWILRDLQETQYFGPGTRLLVL.

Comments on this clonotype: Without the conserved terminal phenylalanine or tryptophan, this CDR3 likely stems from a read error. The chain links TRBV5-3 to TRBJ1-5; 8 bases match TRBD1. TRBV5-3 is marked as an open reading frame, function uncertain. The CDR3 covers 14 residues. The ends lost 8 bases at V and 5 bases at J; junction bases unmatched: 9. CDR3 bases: TGTGCCAGCAGCGTGGGACAGGTTTATCAGCCCCAGCATTAT. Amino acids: CASSVGQVYQPQHY.

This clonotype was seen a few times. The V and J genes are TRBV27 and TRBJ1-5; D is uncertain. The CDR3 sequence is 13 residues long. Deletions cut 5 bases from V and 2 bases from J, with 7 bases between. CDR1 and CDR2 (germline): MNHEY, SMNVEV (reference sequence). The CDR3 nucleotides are TGTGCCAGCAGTGTGATGGGCAATCAGCCCCAGCATTTT. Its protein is CASSVMGNQPQHF.

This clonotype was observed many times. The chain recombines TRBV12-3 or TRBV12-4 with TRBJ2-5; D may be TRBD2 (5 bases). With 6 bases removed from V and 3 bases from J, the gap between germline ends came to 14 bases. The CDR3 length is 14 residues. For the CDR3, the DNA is TGTGCCAGCAGGCCTCCCACAGCGGAAGAGACCCAGTACTTC. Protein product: CASRPPTAEETQYF.

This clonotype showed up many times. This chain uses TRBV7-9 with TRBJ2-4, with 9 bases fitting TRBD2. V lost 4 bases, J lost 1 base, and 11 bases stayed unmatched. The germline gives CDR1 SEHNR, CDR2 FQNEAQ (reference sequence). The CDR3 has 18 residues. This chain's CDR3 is CASSSGGGGGPAKNIQYF. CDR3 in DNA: TGTGCCAGCAGCTCTGGCGGGGGGGGAGGTCCGGCCAAAAACATTCAGTACTTC.

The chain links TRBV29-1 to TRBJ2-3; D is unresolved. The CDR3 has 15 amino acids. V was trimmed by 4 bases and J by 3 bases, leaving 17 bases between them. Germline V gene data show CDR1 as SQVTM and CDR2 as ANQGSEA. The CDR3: CSVVPVPLGTDTQYF. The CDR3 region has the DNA TGCAGCGTTGTCCCGGTGCCCCTGGGGACAGATACGCAGTATTTT.

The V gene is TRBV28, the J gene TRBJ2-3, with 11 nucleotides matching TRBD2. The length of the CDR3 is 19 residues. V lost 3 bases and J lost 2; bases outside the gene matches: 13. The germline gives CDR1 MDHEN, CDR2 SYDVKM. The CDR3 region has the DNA TGTGCCAGCAGTTTGTCGGCCCCACTAGCGGGGGACCTCACAGATACGCAGTATTTT. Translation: CASSLSAPLAGDLTDTQYF.

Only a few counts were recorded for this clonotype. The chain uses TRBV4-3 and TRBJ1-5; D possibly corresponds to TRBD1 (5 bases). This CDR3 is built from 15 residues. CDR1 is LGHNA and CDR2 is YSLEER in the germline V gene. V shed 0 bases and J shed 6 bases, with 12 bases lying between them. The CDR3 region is CASSQDWAGTQPQHF. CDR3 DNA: TGCGCCAGCAGCCAAGATTGGGCAGGGACTCAGCCCCAGCATTTT.

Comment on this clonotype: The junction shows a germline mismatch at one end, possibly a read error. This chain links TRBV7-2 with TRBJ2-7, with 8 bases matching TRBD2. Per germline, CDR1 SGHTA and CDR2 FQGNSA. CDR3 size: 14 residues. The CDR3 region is CASSLYGGAGERYF. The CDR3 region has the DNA TGTGCCAGCAGCTTATACGGGGGGGCGGGAGAGCGGTACTTC. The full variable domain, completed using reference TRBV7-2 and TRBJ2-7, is GAGVSQSPSNKVTEKGKDVELRCDPISGHTALYWYRQSLGQGLEFLIYFQGNSAPDKSGLPSDRFSAERTGGSVSTLTIQRTQQEDSAVYLCASSLYGGAGERYFGPGTRLTVT.

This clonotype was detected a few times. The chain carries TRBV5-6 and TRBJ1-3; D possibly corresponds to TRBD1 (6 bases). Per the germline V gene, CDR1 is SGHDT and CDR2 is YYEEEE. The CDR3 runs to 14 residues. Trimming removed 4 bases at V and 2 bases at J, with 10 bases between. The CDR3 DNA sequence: TGTGCCAGCAGCACGGGACAAGCTGGAAACACCATATATTTT. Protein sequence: CASSTGQAGNTIYF. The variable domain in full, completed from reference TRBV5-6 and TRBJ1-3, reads DAGVTQSPTHLIKTRGQQVTLRCSPKSGHDTVSWYQQALGQGPQFIFQYYEEEERQRGNFPDRFSGHQFPNYSSELNVNALLLGDSALYLCASSTGQAGNTIYFGEGSWLTVV.